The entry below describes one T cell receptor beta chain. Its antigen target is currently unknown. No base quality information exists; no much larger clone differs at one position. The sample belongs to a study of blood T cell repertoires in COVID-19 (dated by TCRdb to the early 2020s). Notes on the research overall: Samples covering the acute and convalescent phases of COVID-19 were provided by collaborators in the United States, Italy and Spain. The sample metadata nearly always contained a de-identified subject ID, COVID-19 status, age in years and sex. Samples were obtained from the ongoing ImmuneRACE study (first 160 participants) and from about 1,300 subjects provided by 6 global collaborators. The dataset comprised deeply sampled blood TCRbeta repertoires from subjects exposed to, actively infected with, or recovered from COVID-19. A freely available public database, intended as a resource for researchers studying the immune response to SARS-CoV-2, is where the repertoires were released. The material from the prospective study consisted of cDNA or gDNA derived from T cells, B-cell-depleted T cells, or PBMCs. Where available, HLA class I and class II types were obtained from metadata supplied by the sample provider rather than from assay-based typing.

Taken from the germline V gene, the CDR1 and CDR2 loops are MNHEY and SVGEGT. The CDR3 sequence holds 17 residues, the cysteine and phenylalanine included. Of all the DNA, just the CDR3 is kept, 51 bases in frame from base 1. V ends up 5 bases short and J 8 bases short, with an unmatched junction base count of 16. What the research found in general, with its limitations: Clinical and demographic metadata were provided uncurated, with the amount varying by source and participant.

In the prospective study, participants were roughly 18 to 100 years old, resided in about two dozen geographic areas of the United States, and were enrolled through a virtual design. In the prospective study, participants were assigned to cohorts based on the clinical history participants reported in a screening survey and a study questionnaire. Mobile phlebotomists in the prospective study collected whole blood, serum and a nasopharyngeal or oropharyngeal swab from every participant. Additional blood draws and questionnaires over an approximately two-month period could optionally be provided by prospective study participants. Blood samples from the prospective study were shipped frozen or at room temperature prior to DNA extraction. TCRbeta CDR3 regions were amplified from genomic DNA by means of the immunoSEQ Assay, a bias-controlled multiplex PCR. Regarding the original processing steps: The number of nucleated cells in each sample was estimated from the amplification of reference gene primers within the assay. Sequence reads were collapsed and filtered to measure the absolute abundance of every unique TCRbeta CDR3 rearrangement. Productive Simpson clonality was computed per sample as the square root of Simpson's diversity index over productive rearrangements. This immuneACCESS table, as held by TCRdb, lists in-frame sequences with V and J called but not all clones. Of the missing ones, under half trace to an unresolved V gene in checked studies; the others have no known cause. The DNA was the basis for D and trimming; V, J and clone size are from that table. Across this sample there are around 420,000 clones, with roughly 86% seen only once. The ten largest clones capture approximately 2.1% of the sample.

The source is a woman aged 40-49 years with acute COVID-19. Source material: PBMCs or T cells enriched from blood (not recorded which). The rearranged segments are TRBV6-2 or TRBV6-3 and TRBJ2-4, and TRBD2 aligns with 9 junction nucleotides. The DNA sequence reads TGTGCCAGCAGTCTCGGGGGGAGCGGGGGGCGAAGGGACATTCAGTACTTC. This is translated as CASSLGGSGGRRDIQYF.